This is a list of T cell receptor beta chains from one sample in a study of blood T cell repertoires in COVID-19. The assay was immunoSEQ multiplex PCR, and TCRdb's table has in-frame clones only and misses some. The profile shows 110,000 or so clones, roughly 81% of them singletons. The specimen sequenced was peripheral blood. These receptor sequences come from a middle-aged man with acute or convalescent COVID-19. Each CDR3 is given with its conserved first and last residue. The order of the fields is D gene, V gene, clone size, J gene, CDR3 DNA, CDR3 protein. The D gene is left open where the match is weak. A clone size is listed for some rows: how often the clone was seen (once, few, many), or a class if it is expanded.

>TRBD1|TRBV10-2|.|TRBJ2-6
TGCGCCACAATGGGACAGGGGATGGTCTCTGGGGCCAACGTCCTGACTTTC
CATMGQGMVSGANVLTF
>TRBD1|TRBV7-9|.|TRBJ2-7
TGTGCCAGCAGCTTAGCCCAGACAGGGGAGTTAACCTACGAGCAGTACTTC
CASSLAQTGELTYEQYF
>TRBD1|TRBV4-3|once|TRBJ1-2
TGCGCCAGCAGCCCCGGGAGGACAGGGGGCGATGGCTACACCTTC
CASSPGRTGGDGYTF
>TRBD1|TRBV10-3|.|TRBJ1-1
TGTGCCATCAGAAGTACTCCGGGACAGGGAAGGGACCGTAACACTGAAGCTTTCTTT
CAIRSTPGQGRDRNTEAFF
>.|TRBV4-2|.|TRBJ1-5
TGTGCCAGCAGCCAAGCGACAATTGACAGCCTCAATCAGCCCCAGCATTTT
CASSQATIDSLNQPQHF
>.|TRBV7-9|.|TRBJ2-3
TGTGCCAGCAGCTCATCAAATCTTGGCGATACGCAGTATTTT
CASSSSNLGDTQYF
>TRBD1|TRBV30|once|TRBJ1-2
TGTGCCTGGTTTGCGGACAGGTATAACTATGGCTACACCTTC
CAWFADRYNYGYTF
>TRBD2|TRBV6-4|.|TRBJ2-1
TGTGCCAGCAGTGACCTAGCGGGGGGGAACAATGAGCAGTTCTTC
CASSDLAGGNNEQFF
>TRBD2|TRBV6-6|once|TRBJ2-3
TGTGCCAGCTCCGGGGGGTACACAGATACGCAGTATTTT
CASSGGYTDTQYF
>.|TRBV9|.|TRBJ1-2
TGTGCCAGCAGCGGCGATCCGAATCCGATTTTAGGCTACACCTTC
CASSGDPNPILGYTF